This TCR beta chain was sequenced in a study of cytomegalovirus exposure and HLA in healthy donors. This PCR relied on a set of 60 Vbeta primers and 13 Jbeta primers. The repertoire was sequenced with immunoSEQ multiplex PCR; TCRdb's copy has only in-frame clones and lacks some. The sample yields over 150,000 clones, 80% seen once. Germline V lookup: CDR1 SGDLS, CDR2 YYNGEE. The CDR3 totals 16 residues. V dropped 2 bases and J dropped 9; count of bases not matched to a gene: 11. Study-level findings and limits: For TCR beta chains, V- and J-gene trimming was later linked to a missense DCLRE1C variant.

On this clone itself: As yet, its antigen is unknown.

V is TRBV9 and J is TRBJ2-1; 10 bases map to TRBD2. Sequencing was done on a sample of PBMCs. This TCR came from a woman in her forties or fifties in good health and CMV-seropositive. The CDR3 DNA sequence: TGTGCCAGCAGCGTTGTGGGGCTAGCGGGAGTGAGTGAGCAGTTCTTC. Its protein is CASSVVGLAGVSEQFF.